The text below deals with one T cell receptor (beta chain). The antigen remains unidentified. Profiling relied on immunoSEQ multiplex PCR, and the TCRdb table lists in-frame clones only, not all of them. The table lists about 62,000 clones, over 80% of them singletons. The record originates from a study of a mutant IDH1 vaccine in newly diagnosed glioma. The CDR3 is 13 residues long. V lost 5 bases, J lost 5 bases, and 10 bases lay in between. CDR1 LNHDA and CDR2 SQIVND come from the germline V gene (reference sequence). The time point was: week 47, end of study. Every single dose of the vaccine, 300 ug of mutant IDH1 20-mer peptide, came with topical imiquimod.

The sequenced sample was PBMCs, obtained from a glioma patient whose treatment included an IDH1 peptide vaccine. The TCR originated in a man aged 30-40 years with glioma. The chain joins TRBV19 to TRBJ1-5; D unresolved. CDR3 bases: TGTGCCAGTAGTTTTACAGCCTATCAGCCCCAGCATTTT. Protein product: CASSFTAYQPQHF.